Here is one TCR beta chain with its context. The data originate from a study of blood T cell repertoires in COVID-19. Study summary: COVID-19 samples collected from the United States, Italy and Spain covered acute and convalescent phases.

Recruits, aged about 18 to 90 years, lived in 24 US areas. Cohort allocation depended upon clinical history that participants reported. The ends were cut back, 4 bases at V and 7 bases at J, with 20 bases in the middle. Germline V gene lookup returns CDR1 LGHNA and CDR2 YNFKEQ. The CDR3 runs 15 residues. In the original analysis: How many nucleated cells were present was estimated from reference gene primer amplification. Here immunoSEQ multiplex PCR was the method, and the copy in TCRdb shows in-frame clones only, minus some. D and trimming come from the DNA, and the V and J calls and clone size come from that table. The table has hundreds of thousands of clones, about 90% seen once.

Sequenced input: PBMCs or T cells enriched from blood (not recorded which). This sequence joins TRBV4-2 and TRBJ2-7; D may be TRBD2 (6 bases). This clonotype was obtained from a woman under 30 with acute COVID-19. The CDR3 loop reads CASSRGVGGKGEQYF. CDR3 bases: TGTGCCAGCAGCCGCGGCGTGGGGGGAAAGGGGGAGCAGTACTTC.